These 3 T cell receptor beta chains originate from one sample sequenced in a study of PD-L1 blockade in urothelial cancer. Assay: immunoSEQ multiplex PCR; the TCRdb copy retains only in-frame clones and omits some. The data hold 45,000 to 50,000 clones, with around 88% observed a single time. The source was PBMCs, collected around atezolizumab (anti-PD-L1) treatment. Receptors were obtained from a man older than 75 with urothelial cancer.

V usage is TRBV11-2 and J usage is TRBJ2-3; 9 nucleotides align to TRBD1. The V gene's germline CDR1 is SGHAT and CDR2 FQNNGV. This CDR3 contains 15 residues. The V segment lost 3 bases and the J segment 4 bases; nucleotides outside the gene matches: 5. The CDR3 coding sequence is TGTGCCAGCAGCTTGGGGGACAGGGACTCAGATACGCAGTATTTT. It encodes CASSLGDRDSDTQYF.

This chain uses TRBV30 with TRBJ2-6; 10 bases match TRBD2. The CDR3 length is 15 residues. The V segment lost 8 bases and the J segment 2 bases; nucleotides outside the gene matches: 6. Germline V CDR1 and CDR2: GTSNPN, SVGIG (reference sequence). CDR3 bases: TGTGCCCGGACTAGCGGCGCGCCTGGGGCCAACGTCCTGACTTTC. The encoded protein is CARTSGAPGANVLTF.

The V call is TRBV10-3, the J call TRBJ1-3; unclear D gene. Germline CDR1 reads ENHRY; CDR2 reads SYGVKD. CDR3 length: 15 amino acids. The ends were cut back, 3 bases at V and 0 bases at J, with 9 bases in the middle. The CDR3, as DNA: TGTGCCATCAGTGATCTGGGAGTCTCTGGAAACACCATATATTTT. Encoded protein: CAISDLGVSGNTIYF.